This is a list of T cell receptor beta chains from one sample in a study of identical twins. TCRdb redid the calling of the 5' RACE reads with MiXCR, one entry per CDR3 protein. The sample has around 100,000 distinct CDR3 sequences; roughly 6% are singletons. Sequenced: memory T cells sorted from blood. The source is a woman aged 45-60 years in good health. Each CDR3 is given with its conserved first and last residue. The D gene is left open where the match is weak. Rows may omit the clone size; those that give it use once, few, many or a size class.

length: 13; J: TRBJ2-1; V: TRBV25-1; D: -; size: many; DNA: TGTGCCAGCAGTGAACAGTTAGGGAATGAGCAGTTCTTC; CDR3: CASSEQLGNEQFF
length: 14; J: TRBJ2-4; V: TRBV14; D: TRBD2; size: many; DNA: TGTGCCAGCAGCCACCAACTAGCGTGGAACATTCAGTACTTC; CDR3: CASSHQLAWNIQYF
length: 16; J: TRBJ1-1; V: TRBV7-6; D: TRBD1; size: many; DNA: TGTGCCAGCAGCTCGATTCCGGGACAGGGGGCTAAAGAAGCTTTCTTT; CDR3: CASSSIPGQGAKEAFF
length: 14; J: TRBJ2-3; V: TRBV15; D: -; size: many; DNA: TGTGCCACCAGCAGAAGAGCTGAGTCAGATACGCAGTATTTT; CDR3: CATSRRAESDTQYF
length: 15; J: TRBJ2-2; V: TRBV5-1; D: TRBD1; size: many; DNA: TGCGCCAGCGGACCGGGACAGGAGTTTACCGGGGAGCTGTTTTTT; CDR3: CASGPGQEFTGELFF
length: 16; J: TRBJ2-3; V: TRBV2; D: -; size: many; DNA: TGTGCCAGCAGGAAACTAGTAATGGGGCACACAGATACGCAGTATTTT; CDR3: CASRKLVMGHTDTQYF
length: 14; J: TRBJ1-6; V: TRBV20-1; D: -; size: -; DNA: TGCAGTGCATCGTCCCCATTTGCGGATTCACCCCTCCACTTT; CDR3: CSASSPFADSPLHF
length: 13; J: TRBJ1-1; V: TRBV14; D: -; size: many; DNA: TGTGCCAGCAAATTTTCCCTGAACACTGAAGCTTTCTTT; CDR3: CASKFSLNTEAFF
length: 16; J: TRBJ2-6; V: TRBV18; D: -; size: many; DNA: TGTGCCAGCTCACCACTTGAGGGGATGGGGGCCAACGTCCTGACTTTC; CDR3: CASSPLEGMGANVLTF
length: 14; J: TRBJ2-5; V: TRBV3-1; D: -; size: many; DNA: TGTGCCAGCAGCCCGGCCCCCACAGGGGAGACCCAGTACTTC; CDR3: CASSPAPTGETQYF
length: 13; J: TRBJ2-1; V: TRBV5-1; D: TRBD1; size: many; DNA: TGCGCCAGCAGCACCGACAGGGGGCTCGGGGAGTTCTTC; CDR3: CASSTDRGLGEFF